Listed below are T cell receptor beta chains from one sample, sequenced in a study of long-term antiretroviral therapy in people with HIV. Sequencing was performed with immunoSEQ multiplex PCR; in TCRdb, only in-frame clones are kept and a portion is missing. Here the sample spans about 16,000 clones, 78% being singletons. Material: unsorted PBMCs, obtained about 3.3 years after starting antiretroviral therapy. The source of these receptors is a woman aged 40-49 years with HIV. Both conserved end residues are part of each CDR3. Fields, in order: clone size, V gene, J gene, D gene, CDR3 DNA, CDR3 protein. D genes are given only for firm matches. Part of the rows lack a size; the others show once, few, many or a class for expanded clones.

clone size: once
V gene: TRBV7-9
J gene: TRBJ2-5
D gene: .
CDR3 DNA: TGTGCCAGCAGCTGGGGAGTAAAAGAGACCCAGTACTTC
CDR3 protein: CASSWGVKETQYF

clone size: few
V gene: TRBV7-9
J gene: TRBJ2-1
D gene: .
CDR3 DNA: TGTGCCAGCAGCTCCTCGGAGATTGCGCACAATGAGCAGTTCTTC
CDR3 protein: CASSSSEIAHNEQFF

clone size: .
V gene: TRBV10-1
J gene: TRBJ1-1
D gene: TRBD1
CDR3 DNA: TGCGCCACCGGGAGACAGGGGGGTTCCGGCATGAACACTGAAGCTTTCTTT
CDR3 protein: CATGRQGGSGMNTEAFF

clone size: .
V gene: TRBV29-1
J gene: TRBJ2-5
D gene: .
CDR3 DNA: TGCAGCGTTTTTAGAGGAGAGACCCAGTACTTC
CDR3 protein: CSVFRGETQYF

clone size: .
V gene: TRBV7-2
J gene: TRBJ1-5
D gene: TRBD1
CDR3 DNA: TGTGCCAGCAGCTCCGAACCTCCAGGGGGCGGGCAGCCCCAGCATTTT
CDR3 protein: CASSSEPPGGGQPQHF

clone size: .
V gene: TRBV7-9
J gene: TRBJ2-7
D gene: .
CDR3 DNA: TGTGCCAGCAGCTTAGTCGGGACAAACGTGGGCTACGAGCAGTACTTC
CDR3 protein: CASSLVGTNVGYEQYF

clone size: .
V gene: TRBV5-1
J gene: TRBJ2-2
D gene: .
CDR3 DNA: TGCGCCAGCAGCAAGGACATCTACACCGGGGAGCTGTTTTTT
CDR3 protein: CASSKDIYTGELFF

clone size: .
V gene: TRBV5-1
J gene: TRBJ2-2
D gene: .
CDR3 DNA: TGCGCCAGCAATCCTGGGGGGCGCCTTACCGGGGAGCTGTTTTTT
CDR3 protein: CASNPGGRLTGELFF

clone size: .
V gene: TRBV6-6
J gene: TRBJ1-5
D gene: .
CDR3 DNA: TGTGCCAGCAGTTACTCCCGACAGGTTAGCAATCAGCCCCAGCATTTT
CDR3 protein: CASSYSRQVSNQPQHF

clone size: .
V gene: TRBV10-3
J gene: TRBJ2-7
D gene: .
CDR3 DNA: TGTGCCATCAGTGCCCCCGCCTACGAGCAGTACTTC
CDR3 protein: CAISAPAYEQYF

clone size: .
V gene: TRBV19
J gene: TRBJ1-6
D gene: .
CDR3 DNA: TGTGCCAGTAGCCCGACCGGGACACCTATTTCACCCCTCCACTTT
CDR3 protein: CASSPTGTPISPLHF

clone size: .
V gene: TRBV7-2
J gene: TRBJ2-7
D gene: TRBD2
CDR3 DNA: TGTGCCAGCAGCTTAGCTACTCCGGGACTAGCGGGGGTCCCCTACGAGCAGTACTTC
CDR3 protein: CASSLATPGLAGVPYEQYF

clone size: .
V gene: TRBV7-9
J gene: TRBJ2-7
D gene: .
CDR3 DNA: TGTGCCAGCAGCCCTAAATCTAAGCAGTACTTC
CDR3 protein: CASSPKSKQYF

clone size: .
V gene: TRBV27
J gene: TRBJ2-1
D gene: TRBD1
CDR3 DNA: TGTGCCAGCAGTCCGGACAGGGTGGGGATGAATGAGCAGTTCTTC
CDR3 protein: CASSPDRVGMNEQFF

clone size: .
V gene: TRBV7-9
J gene: TRBJ1-2
D gene: .
CDR3 DNA: TGTGCCAGCAGCTTAGCGGGCGGAACTAACTATGGCTACACCTTC
CDR3 protein: CASSLAGGTNYGYTF

clone size: .
V gene: TRBV6-1
J gene: TRBJ1-1
D gene: TRBD1
CDR3 DNA: TGTGCCAGCAGGGGACAGGGAGGCCCAAACACTGAAGCTTTCTTT
CDR3 protein: CASRGQGGPNTEAFF

clone size: .
V gene: TRBV29-1
J gene: TRBJ1-2
D gene: .
CDR3 DNA: TGCAGCGCCCGAGTGGCGGAATATGGCTACACCTTC
CDR3 protein: CSARVAEYGYTF

clone size: few
V gene: TRBV5-1
J gene: TRBJ2-2
D gene: TRBD1
CDR3 DNA: TGCGCCAGCAGCTTGGAAGGGGGCCCTAGGACCGGGGAGCTGTTTTTT
CDR3 protein: CASSLEGGPRTGELFF

clone size: few
V gene: TRBV6-5
J gene: TRBJ1-3
D gene: .
CDR3 DNA: TGTGCCAGCAGTTCTGAGGGAGGCCCTACTCCCGGCACCATATATTTT
CDR3 protein: CASSSEGGPTPGTIYF

clone size: .
V gene: TRBV18
J gene: TRBJ1-5
D gene: .
CDR3 DNA: TGTGCCAGCCTCGGGGGGCCAAGTCAGCCCCAGCATTTT
CDR3 protein: CASLGGPSQPQHF

clone size: .
V gene: TRBV10-2
J gene: TRBJ2-1
D gene: TRBD2
CDR3 DNA: TGCGCCAGCAGGGCTAGCGGGCCTTACAATGAGCAGTTCTTC
CDR3 protein: CASRASGPYNEQFF

clone size: .
V gene: TRBV4-1
J gene: TRBJ2-5
D gene: TRBD1
CDR3 DNA: TGCGCCAGCAGCCAAGCCCTGGGACAGGGAGTAGAGACCCAGTACTTC
CDR3 protein: CASSQALGQGVETQYF

clone size: .
V gene: TRBV6-5
J gene: TRBJ2-1
D gene: .
CDR3 DNA: TGTGCCAGCAGTACGCCGGGACTGCTATACAATGAGCAGTTCTTC
CDR3 protein: CASSTPGLLYNEQFF

clone size: once
V gene: TRBV5-6
J gene: TRBJ1-5
D gene: .
CDR3 DNA: TGTGCCAGCAGCTTCTTCTCACAGGGAGGTTGGAAGGATCAGCCCCAGCATTTT
CDR3 protein: CASSFFSQGGWKDQPQHF

clone size: once
V gene: TRBV10-3
J gene: TRBJ2-1
D gene: TRBD1
CDR3 DNA: TGTGCCATCAGTGAGCTTCGGACAGGGGGTTTCAATGAGCAGTTCTTC
CDR3 protein: CAISELRTGGFNEQFF

clone size: .
V gene: TRBV27
J gene: TRBJ1-2
D gene: .
CDR3 DNA: TGTGCCAGCAGCTTGGCTGGGGAAACGCCCTATGGCTACACCTTC
CDR3 protein: CASSLAGETPYGYTF

clone size: once
V gene: TRBV2
J gene: TRBJ2-5
D gene: .
CDR3 DNA: TGTGCCAGCAGAGGGGGGGGTCCCAGGGAGACCCAGTACTTC
CDR3 protein: CASRGGGPRETQYF

clone size: .
V gene: TRBV5-1
J gene: TRBJ2-7
D gene: .
CDR3 DNA: TGCGCCAGCAGCTCGCAGGTGGGAGACTCCTACGAGCAGTACTTC
CDR3 protein: CASSSQVGDSYEQYF

clone size: .
V gene: TRBV5-4
J gene: TRBJ1-1
D gene: .
CDR3 DNA: TGTGCCAGCAGCCCGGGGGGGTGGGGCACTGAAGCTTTCTTT
CDR3 protein: CASSPGGWGTEAFF

clone size: .
V gene: TRBV5-4
J gene: TRBJ2-6
D gene: .
CDR3 DNA: TGTGCCAGCAGCTCACCGGAAAGCTCTGGGGCCAACGTCCTGACTTTC
CDR3 protein: CASSSPESSGANVLTF

clone size: .
V gene: TRBV5-1
J gene: TRBJ2-2
D gene: .
CDR3 DNA: TGCGCCAGCAGCACTACCTCAAACGCGAACACCGGGGAGCTGTTTTTT
CDR3 protein: CASSTTSNANTGELFF

clone size: .
V gene: TRBV7-2
J gene: TRBJ2-3
D gene: TRBD2
CDR3 DNA: TGTGCCAGTATGCCCTACCGAGCGGGGGACCATACGCAGTATTTT
CDR3 protein: CASMPYRAGDHTQYF

clone size: .
V gene: TRBV5-8
J gene: TRBJ1-1
D gene: .
CDR3 DNA: TGTGCCAGCAGCAAATCGTGGGCAGGGAAGGGAACTGAAGCTTTCTTT
CDR3 protein: CASSKSWAGKGTEAFF

clone size: .
V gene: TRBV30
J gene: TRBJ2-2
D gene: TRBD1
CDR3 DNA: TGTGCCTGGAGTGTACGGGACAGGGACACCGGGGAGCTGTTTTTT
CDR3 protein: CAWSVRDRDTGELFF

clone size: .
V gene: TRBV6-1
J gene: TRBJ2-5
D gene: TRBD2
CDR3 DNA: TGTGCCAGCAGTGTCCATGGGAGCGGGGGCAGGGAGACCCAGTACTTC
CDR3 protein: CASSVHGSGGRETQYF

clone size: .
V gene: TRBV5-1
J gene: TRBJ1-2
D gene: TRBD1
CDR3 DNA: TGCGCCAGCAGCTTGGCCCGTGCAGGGGGCCGTCAGGGCTACACCTTC
CDR3 protein: CASSLARAGGRQGYTF

clone size: few
V gene: TRBV6-1
J gene: TRBJ1-5
D gene: .
CDR3 DNA: TGTGCCAGCAGTGCAATTGGGAGTCCTCTATCAAGTCCTAGCAATCAGCCCCAGCATTTT
CDR3 protein: CASSAIGSPLSSPSNQPQHF

clone size: .
V gene: TRBV5-1
J gene: TRBJ1-1
D gene: .
CDR3 DNA: TGCGCCAGCAGCTTAACAGGGCCGGGGACTGAAGCTTTCTTT
CDR3 protein: CASSLTGPGTEAFF

clone size: .
V gene: TRBV5-1
J gene: TRBJ1-1
D gene: .
CDR3 DNA: TGCGCCAGCAGCCTGGGACTGATGAACACTGAAGCTTTCTTT
CDR3 protein: CASSLGLMNTEAFF

clone size: .
V gene: TRBV5-1
J gene: TRBJ2-7
D gene: TRBD1
CDR3 DNA: TGCGCCAGCAGCTTGGTTGGACAGGCCTACGAGCAGTACTTC
CDR3 protein: CASSLVGQAYEQYF

clone size: .
V gene: TRBV5-6
J gene: TRBJ1-4
D gene: TRBD1
CDR3 DNA: TGTGCCAGCTTCCAGGGGGCGACTAATGAAAAACTGTTTTTT
CDR3 protein: CASFQGATNEKLFF

clone size: .
V gene: TRBV30
J gene: TRBJ1-4
D gene: .
CDR3 DNA: TGTGCCTGGAGTTCAGGTTTTGGGAATGAAAAACTGTTTTTT
CDR3 protein: CAWSSGFGNEKLFF

clone size: .
V gene: TRBV5-6
J gene: TRBJ1-4
D gene: TRBD1
CDR3 DNA: TGTGCCAGCAGCTTGTGGGACAGGGGTTCGAAAAAACTGTTTTTT
CDR3 protein: CASSLWDRGSKKLFF

clone size: .
V gene: TRBV5-1
J gene: TRBJ1-4
D gene: TRBD1
CDR3 DNA: TGCGCCAGCAGCTTGGGGGACAGTAATGAAAAACTGTTTTTT
CDR3 protein: CASSLGDSNEKLFF

clone size: .
V gene: TRBV30
J gene: TRBJ2-7
D gene: .
CDR3 DNA: TGTGCCTGGAGTGGGAAGGGAGTAGGGTCCTACGAGCAGTACTTC
CDR3 protein: CAWSGKGVGSYEQYF

clone size: .
V gene: TRBV6-5
J gene: TRBJ1-2
D gene: TRBD1
CDR3 DNA: TGTGCCAGCACCATTACAGGGGGCGCCAACTATGGCTACACCTTC
CDR3 protein: CASTITGGANYGYTF

clone size: .
V gene: TRBV4-3
J gene: TRBJ1-1
D gene: .
CDR3 DNA: TGCGCCAGCAGCCAAGAAGGATTCCCGAACACTGAAGCTTTCTTT
CDR3 protein: CASSQEGFPNTEAFF

clone size: .
V gene: TRBV6-5
J gene: TRBJ2-3
D gene: TRBD2
CDR3 DNA: TGTGCCAGCAGTTACTCGGTTGGGGGAGGGTCCGATACGCAGTATTTT
CDR3 protein: CASSYSVGGGSDTQYF

clone size: .
V gene: TRBV5-6
J gene: TRBJ1-1
D gene: .
CDR3 DNA: TGTGCCAGCAGCTTGCTTAAGACCTTGGGAAACACTGAAGCTTTCTTT
CDR3 protein: CASSLLKTLGNTEAFF

clone size: few
V gene: TRBV7-9
J gene: TRBJ2-3
D gene: .
CDR3 DNA: TGTGCCAGCAGCCCCTCTGGACTTAGCACAGATACGCAGTATTTT
CDR3 protein: CASSPSGLSTDTQYF

clone size: .
V gene: TRBV6-6
J gene: TRBJ1-5
D gene: .
CDR3 DNA: TGTGCCAGCAGTTACAGGGGCGGCAATCAGCCCCAGCATTTT
CDR3 protein: CASSYRGGNQPQHF

clone size: once
V gene: TRBV10-3
J gene: TRBJ1-2
D gene: TRBD1
CDR3 DNA: TGTGCCATCAGTGAGTCTTTGCGCGGACAGGGGATAGAAGGAGGCTACACCTTC
CDR3 protein: CAISESLRGQGIEGGYTF

clone size: .
V gene: TRBV6-1
J gene: TRBJ2-5
D gene: .
CDR3 DNA: TGTGCCAGCAGTGGGTATGGGACCCAAGCGCCAGGGACCCAGTACTTC
CDR3 protein: CASSGYGTQAPGTQYF

clone size: few
V gene: TRBV7-9
J gene: TRBJ1-1
D gene: .
CDR3 DNA: TGTGCCAGCAGCCTACAGGAAAACACTGAAGCTTTCTTT
CDR3 protein: CASSLQENTEAFF

clone size: few
V gene: TRBV6-1
J gene: TRBJ1-5
D gene: TRBD1
CDR3 DNA: TGTGCCAGCAGCCAGTCACAGGGGGCCTGGCAGCCCCAGCATTTT
CDR3 protein: CASSQSQGAWQPQHF

clone size: .
V gene: TRBV27
J gene: TRBJ2-7
D gene: TRBD1
CDR3 DNA: TGTGCCAGCATGGGACAGAGTTCCTACGAGCAGTACTTC
CDR3 protein: CASMGQSSYEQYF

clone size: .
V gene: TRBV5-1
J gene: TRBJ2-1
D gene: .
CDR3 DNA: TGCGCCAGCACCGAAGCGGGCTCCTACAATGAGCAGTTCTTC
CDR3 protein: CASTEAGSYNEQFF

clone size: few
V gene: TRBV5-1
J gene: TRBJ2-3
D gene: .
CDR3 DNA: TGCGCCAGCAGCTCGACAGGAGTCCTTGAAGATACGCAGTATTTT
CDR3 protein: CASSSTGVLEDTQYF

clone size: .
V gene: TRBV5-1
J gene: TRBJ1-1
D gene: .
CDR3 DNA: TGCGCCAGCAGCTTGGACGGACCAAACACTGAAGCTTTCTTT
CDR3 protein: CASSLDGPNTEAFF

clone size: .
V gene: TRBV6-1
J gene: TRBJ1-5
D gene: .
CDR3 DNA: TGTGCCAGCAGGGGGGCGAGCAATCAGCCCCAGCATTTT
CDR3 protein: CASRGASNQPQHF